A single sample gave rise to the 17 T cell receptor beta chains below, sequenced in a study of blood T cell repertoires in COVID-19 (TCRdb year 2020). The library relied on the immunoSEQ multiplex PCR assay. Here the immuneACCESS table is served through TCRdb, limited to in-frame sequences with V and J called. Missing clones are a known gap in these copies; in checked studies unresolved V genes cover under half, and the rest lacks a known reason. This sample has under 85,000 clones in its table, and approximately 84% of those were observed once. 13% of the sample is in the top ten clones. Sequencing was performed on peripheral blood. The receptors originated from a man aged 45-65 years with COVID-19, enrolled during active disease.

As regards this clone: The same CDR3 is also encoded by other DNA sequences in this sample. The chain has TRBV6-5 and TRBJ1-4; 8 bases agree with TRBD1. Germline V gene lookup returns CDR1 MNHEY and CDR2 SVGAGI. Trimming at V came to 9 bases and at J to 8 bases, leaving 8 bases not matched to a gene. This CDR3 is built from 13 residues. CDR3 amino acids: CASTGQGGEKLFF. The CDR3 bases are TGTGCCAGTACAGGACAGGGCGGAGAAAAACTGTTTTTT.

This clone was seen a single time. The chain is built from TRBV7-3 and TRBJ2-1, with D perhaps matching TRBD2 (6 bases). The germline V gene encodes CDR1 SGHTA and CDR2 FQGTGA. The ends were cut back, 5 bases at V and 9 bases at J, with 17 bases in the middle. CDR3 length: 14 residues. The CDR3 DNA sequence: TGTGCCAGCAGCGTCGGGGGACCGTTGAGTGAGCAGTTCTTC. Translating gives CASSVGGPLSEQFF. Together with reference TRBV7-3 and TRBJ2-1, the CDR3 gives the full variable domain: GAGVSQTPSNKVTEKGKYVELRCDPISGHTALYWYRQSLGQGPEFLIYFQGTGAADDSGLPNDRFFAVRPEGSVSTLKIQRTERGDSAVYLCASSVGGPLSEQFFGPGTRLTVL.

This sequence joins TRBV2 and TRBJ1-1; no definite D call. Germline CDR1 SNHLY, CDR2 FYNNEI. The CDR3 has 14 residues. CDR3 sequence reads: CAEGWNLMNTEAFF. The CDR3 DNA reads TGTGCGGAGGGTTGGAACCTCATGAACACTGAAGCTTTCTTT.

The rearrangement links TRBV7-9 to TRBJ2-2; D possibly corresponds to TRBD2 (6 bases). The V gene lost 5 bases and the J gene lost 5 bases, with 18 bases spanning the gap. CDR1 is SEHNR, CDR2 FQNEAQ, per germline (reference sequence). CDR3 length: 16 residues. CDR3 sequence: CASSPTQARGTGELFF. The CDR3 coding sequence is TGTGCCAGCAGCCCAACCCAGGCACGGGGGACCGGGGAGCTGTTTTTT.

The rearrangement links TRBV19 to TRBJ2-7, with unresolved D. Trimming shortened V by 6 bases and J by 3 bases, and 15 bases separated the two germline ends. CDR1 and CDR2 (germline): LNHDA, SQIVND (reference sequence). The CDR3 extends over 14 amino acids. The DNA for the CDR3 is TGTGCCAGTAGCAGAGGCCCCGGAGACTACGAGCAGTACTTC. Encoded protein: CASSRGPGDYEQYF.

This chain uses TRBV19 with TRBJ2-5; D is undetermined. The germline V gene has CDR1 LNHDA and CDR2 SQIVND (reference sequence). This CDR3 contains 11 residues. With 11 bases removed from V and 5 bases from J, the gap between germline ends came to 12 bases. This CDR3 reads CADLSEETQYF. DNA of the CDR3: TGTGCCGACCTCTCGGAGGAGACCCAGTACTTC.

CDR3 loop: CASNPRRVPSYEQYF. The CDR3 nucleotides read TGTGCCAGCAATCCCCGCAGGGTTCCATCCTACGAGCAGTACTTC. This sequence joins TRBV2 and TRBJ2-7, with TRBD1 as a possible D gene (5 bases). Trimming took off 7 bases at V and 1 base at J, with 17 bases between the two ends. This CDR3 is built from 15 residues. Germline V gene lookup returns CDR1 SNHLY and CDR2 FYNNEI.

The chain joins TRBV4-3 to TRBJ2-3; possible D gene TRBD1, 6 bases. This CDR3 spans 14 amino acids. V was shortened by 3 bases and J by 1 base, with 8 bases between the two germline ends. From germline, CDR1 is LGHNA and CDR2 YSLEER. The CDR3 DNA is TGCGCCAGCAGCCAGGACAGAGGCACAGATACGCAGTATTTT. Its translation is CASSQDRGTDTQYF.

The J gene is TRBJ2-6, the V gene TRBV4-1, with D unclear. The CDR3 is 12 amino acids. Trimming shortened V by 9 bases and J by 0 bases, and 3 bases separated the two germline ends. Germline V gene lookup returns CDR1 MGHRA and CDR2 YSYEKL. The DNA of the CDR3 is TGCGCCAGTAACTCTGGGGCCAACGTCCTGACTTTC. Translating it yields CASNSGANVLTF.

V and J are TRBV30 and TRBJ1-5; TRBD1 agrees at 8 bases. CDR3 length: 13 residues. Trimming took 1 base from V and 12 from J; bases not matched to a gene: 8. The V gene's germline CDR1 is GTSNPN and CDR2 SVGIG (reference sequence). CDR3 loop: CAWSGQGAWIQHF. CDR3 nucleotides: TGTGCCTGGAGTGGGCAGGGGGCCTGGATCCAGCATTTT.

The chain has TRBV27 and TRBJ2-3, with TRBD1 matching 9 bases. The CDR3 loop spans 14 amino acids. CDR1 and CDR2 (germline): MNHEY, SMNVEV (reference sequence). The trim removed 7 bases at V and 6 bases at J, leaving 8 bases unmatched. The CDR3 coding sequence is TGTGCCAGCAACCCGGGACAGGGTGTGGATACGCAGTATTTT. Translated, it gives CASNPGQGVDTQYF.

The chain carries TRBV11-2 and TRBJ2-7; 7 bases map to TRBD1. J gave up 4 bases and V 6 bases, and 12 bases lay outside the gene matches. The CDR3 totals 15 residues. Germline V gene sequence: CDR1 SGHAT, CDR2 FQNNGV. DNA for the CDR3: TGTGCCAGCAGATCCCTCCATAGGGGGCTTTACGAGCAGTACTTC. Encoded protein: CASRSLHRGLYEQYF.

This chain links TRBV6-2 or TRBV6-3 with TRBJ2-5, with 7 bases that match TRBD2. J gave up 2 bases and V 6 bases, and 3 bases lay outside the gene matches. The germline gives CDR1 MNHEY, CDR2 SVGEGT. The CDR3 runs 13 residues. The CDR3 coding sequence is TGTGCCAGCAGCGTACTAGCGCAAGAGACCCAGTACTTC. Protein product: CASSVLAQETQYF.

This chain connects TRBV7-8 to TRBJ2-1; the match to TRBD2 covers 10 bases. CDR3 length equals 18 residues. V shed 2 bases, J shed 5 bases, and the junction held 12 bases outside the gene matches. Germline CDR1 is SGHVS and CDR2 is FQNEAQ. This CDR3 reads CASSLYGVSGGFNNEQFF. The CDR3 nucleotides are TGTGCCAGCAGCTTATATGGGGTTAGCGGGGGGTTTAACAATGAGCAGTTCTTC.

This clone was found once. V and J are TRBV5-1 and TRBJ2-7, with D possibly being TRBD2 (7 bases). CDR3 length equals 15 residues. Trimming left V 0 bases short and J 2 bases short, with 12 bases between. Germline CDR1 SGHRS, CDR2 YFSETQ. Written as DNA, the CDR3 is TGCGCCAGCAGCTTGGGGCGGGGGACAACCTACGAGCAGTACTTC. This sequence encodes CASSLGRGTTYEQYF.

The chain links TRBV3-1 (or the pseudogene TRBV3-2) to TRBJ1-4; D unresolved. Per germline, CDR1 LGHDT and CDR2 YNNKEL (reference sequence). The CDR3 covers 12 residues. The V and J ends lost 3 bases and 5 bases respectively, with 4 bases between them. The CDR3 loop is CASSQRNEKLFF. The CDR3 bases are TGTGCCAGCAGCCAGAGGAATGAAAAACTGTTTTTT.

The chain couples TRBV7-8 to TRBJ2-1; 7 nucleotides line up with TRBD2. This CDR3 spans 12 amino acids. V shed 5 bases and J 15 bases; nucleotides not matched to a gene: 10. Per the germline V gene, CDR1 is SGHVS and CDR2 is FQNEAQ. CDR3 loop: CASSPLRGVLFF. In DNA, the CDR3 is TGTGCCAGCAGCCCGCTCCGGGGGGTCTTGTTCTTC.